This T cell receptor beta chain was identified during a study of Ad26.COV2.S vaccination and SARS-CoV-2 variants. Study-wide context: Donor was one of the participants in the Ad26.COV2.S arm of the COV1001 trial.

The treatment: around 19 received Ad26.COV2.S at low or high dose, single or two shots; 5 received placebo; per-sample allocation not given. All samples were drawn on day 63, counting from the first vaccine or placebo injection. Clones were read by immunoSEQ multiplex PCR, and TCRdb kept only the in-frame ones, dropping some. The data hold some 340,000 clones, with approximately 80% observed a single time. There are 14 residues in the CDR3. Germline CDR1 MDHEN, CDR2 SYDVKM. Trimming took 6 bases from V and 7 from J, leaving 15 bases between them. With regard to this clone: Its antigen is still unknown.

Findings and limits, study-wide: It is possible that the TCR breadth and depth analyses underestimated the total T cell responses.

This sequence was found in a person between 18 and 65 years old who received the Ad26.COV2.S COVID-19 vaccine or a placebo. Specimen: peripheral blood, collected in a trial of Ad26.COV2.S vaccine versus placebo. The chain is built from TRBV28 and TRBJ1-4; weak D call: TRBD1 (6 bases). CDR3 sequence: CASSSHRDGEKLFF. The CDR3 nucleotides read TGTGCCAGCAGCAGCCACAGGGATGGTGAAAAACTGTTTTTT.